Following are 20 T cell receptor beta chains from one sample sequenced in a study of T-cell memory formation after mild COVID-19. TCRdb fed the 5' RACE reads into MiXCR, producing one record per CDR3 protein. The sample consists of just over 300,000 distinct CDR3 sequences, roughly a fifth of them appearing once. The sequenced material came from PBMCs or a T cell subset sorted from them (not recorded which). The receptors stem from a man younger than 35 who had mild COVID-19 (a few samples of this study predate the infection). Cell type and time point are not known.

There are a few counts of this clonotype. The chain links TRBV4-1 to TRBJ2-5; TRBD2 matches 8 bases. V trimming: 4 bases; J trimming: 4 bases; junction bases outside the gene matches: 8. There are 15 residues in the CDR3. Looked up from germline, CDR1 is MGHRA and CDR2 is YSYEKL. The CDR3 coding sequence is TGCGCCAGCAGCCCATTCGGAGCGGGGGTAGAGACCCAGTACTTC. Protein product: CASSPFGAGVETQYF.

This clonotype was seen a few times. This sequence joins TRBV7-2 and TRBJ1-1; tentative D call: TRBD1 (5 bases). The CDR3 contains 14 residues. V was clipped by 1 base and J by 4 bases, with 10 bases between them. Germline V gene sequence: CDR1 SGHTA, CDR2 FQGNSA. The CDR3 loop reads CASSLEQASTEAFF. CDR3 DNA sequence: TGTGCCAGCAGCTTAGAACAGGCGAGCACTGAAGCTTTCTTT.

The table lists this clonotype with a few counts. V is TRBV19 and J is TRBJ2-2, with D unclear. V was clipped by 7 bases and J by 0 bases, with 9 bases between them. CDR1 LNHDA and CDR2 SQIVND come from the germline V gene (reference sequence). The CDR3 contains 14 residues. The CDR3 is CASKAGANTGELFF. In DNA form, the CDR3 reads TGTGCCAGTAAGGCAGGCGCGAACACCGGGGAGCTGTTTTTT.

The chain uses TRBV20-1 and TRBJ2-5; D unresolved. V was trimmed by 6 bases and J by 4 bases, leaving 15 bases between them. Germline V gene data show CDR1 as DFQATT and CDR2 as SNEGSKA (reference sequence). The CDR3 consists of 13 residues. The CDR3 region has the DNA TGCAGTGCCATAGAACACGGGTCAGAGACCCAGTACTTC. Protein: CSAIEHGSETQYF.

This clonotype was seen only a few times. The chain is built from TRBV7-8 and TRBJ2-1; TRBD1 might be the D (6 bases). This CDR3 contains 15 residues. Germline V gives CDR1 SGHVS, CDR2 FQNEAQ. Deletions cut 5 bases from V and 4 bases from J, with 15 bases between. The CDR3, as DNA: TGTGCCAGCAGCATTCGCAGGGGTGGGTACAATGAGCAGTTCTTC. It codes for CASSIRRGGYNEQFF.

This clonotype turned up a few times. V is TRBV2 and J is TRBJ2-1; D uncertain. The CDR3 runs 11 residues. V lost 8 bases and J lost 5, with 7 bases in between. Germline V lookup: CDR1 SNHLY, CDR2 FYNNEI. CDR3 sequence: CASRRDNEQFF. The CDR3 coding sequence is TGTGCCAGCCGACGAGACAATGAGCAGTTCTTC.

This clonotype has just a few counts. This chain joins TRBV6-6 and TRBJ2-1, with TRBD1 matching 11 bases. The J segment lost 8 bases and the V segment lost 0 bases, leaving 12 bases of the junction unmatched. This CDR3 is 18 amino acids long. In germline, CDR1 is MNHNY, CDR2 SVGAGI (reference sequence). Here the CDR3 DNA reads TGTGCCAGCAGTTACTCCCAACGCAGGACAGGGGGCATAGATGAGCAGTTCTTC. Translating it yields CASSYSQRRTGGIDEQFF.

This clonotype was found a few times. V usage is TRBV7-2 and J usage is TRBJ1-1; unclear D gene. This CDR3 is 15 amino acids long. Germline CDR1 and CDR2: SGHTA and FQGNSA. The V end was cut by 5 bases, the J end by 0 bases, with 13 bases between. The CDR3 here is CASSPREFMNTEAFF. The CDR3 DNA is TGTGCCAGCAGCCCAAGGGAATTCATGAACACTGAAGCTTTCTTT.

The CDR3 loop reads CASSQDSLRTDTQYF. The DNA for the CDR3 is TGCGCCAGCAGCCAGGACTCCCTCCGCACAGATACGCAGTATTTT. The rearrangement uses TRBV4-1 and TRBJ2-3, with D perhaps matching TRBD2 (5 bases). Between the trimmed V and J ends, which lost 3 bases and 1 base, there was a span of 11 bases. Looked up from germline, CDR1 is MGHRA and CDR2 is YSYEKL. The CDR3 is made up of 15 amino acids.

This chain's CDR3 is CASSFRAGGANVLTF. The CDR3 DNA follows: TGCGCCAGCAGCTTTAGGGCCGGCGGGGCCAACGTCCTGACTTTC. J is TRBJ2-6 and V is TRBV5-1; D not resolved. This CDR3 has 15 residues. Germline CDR1 SGHRS, CDR2 YFSETQ. The V and J ends lost 2 bases and 4 bases respectively, with 10 bases between them. Full variable domain (rest looked up from reference TRBV5-1 and TRBJ2-6): KAGVTQTPRYLIKTRGQQVTLSCSPISGHRSVSWYQQTPGQGLQFLFEYFSETQRNKGNFPGRFSGRQFSNSRSEMNVSTLELGDSALYLCASSFRAGGANVLTFGAGSRLTVL.

This clonotype has more than one count but fewer than ten. The rearrangement links TRBV11-2 to TRBJ1-2; tentatively, D is TRBD1 (5 bases). In germline, CDR1 is SGHAT, CDR2 FQNNGV. V lost 5 bases and J 5 bases, leaving 12 bases between the germline ends. This CDR3 contains 13 residues. CDR3 bases: TGTGCCAGCAGCGCCGACAGAGCTTATGGCTACACCTTC. This encodes CASSADRAYGYTF.

The gene calls are TRBV5-1 and TRBJ1-2; possibly TRBD1 for D (5 bases). The germline gives CDR1 SGHRS, CDR2 YFSETQ. With 5 bases removed from V and 0 bases from J, the gap between germline ends came to 11 bases. The CDR3 length is 14 residues. CDR3 nucleotide sequence: TGCGCCAGCAGGGCCGACAGTACTAACTATGGCTACACCTTC. Protein: CASRADSTNYGYTF.

The rearrangement joins TRBV20-1 to TRBJ2-5; TRBD2 agrees at 12 bases. This CDR3 region has 14 residues. J was trimmed by 5 bases and V by 6 bases; bases with no gene match: 7. The germline CDR1 and CDR2 sequences are DFQATT and SNEGSKA (reference sequence). The CDR3 DNA is TGCAGTGCAGGACTAGCGGGGAGGGTCGAGACCCAGTACTTC. This sequence encodes CSAGLAGRVETQYF.

The rearrangement uses TRBV4-1 and TRBJ1-2, with D hard to call. The germline CDR1 and CDR2 sequences are MGHRA and YSYEKL. CDR3 length: 15 residues. Trimming took off 1 base at V and 6 bases at J, with 15 bases between the two ends. The chain's CDR3 is CASSQVSRLVNGYTF. CDR3 coding DNA: TGCGCCAGCAGCCAAGTCTCCCGCCTAGTGAATGGCTACACCTTC.

This clonotype was found a few times. J is TRBJ1-5 and V is TRBV19; TRBD1 might be the D (5 bases). Germline V lookup: CDR1 LNHDA, CDR2 SQIVND (reference sequence). Trimming shortened V by 10 bases and J by 4 bases, and 14 bases separated the two germline ends. CDR3 length equals 13 residues. The CDR3 DNA sequence: TGTGCCACCTCAGGGACGGCGAATCAGCCCCAGCATTTT. Translation: CATSGTANQPQHF. The full variable domain, in which reference TRBV19 and TRBJ1-5 provide the parts outside the CDR3, is DGGITQSPKYLFRKEGQNVTLSCEQNLNHDAMYWYRQDPGQGLRLIYYSQIVNDFQKGDIAEGYSVSREKKESFPLTVTSAQKNPTAFYLCATSGTANQPQHFGDGTRLSIL.

This clonotype came up a few times. This chain links TRBV6-5 with TRBJ2-3; 12 bases line up with TRBD2. The CDR3 has 16 residues. Germline-derived CDR1 and CDR2 are MNHEY and SVGAGI. Losses at the gene ends were 7 bases for V and 0 bases for J; bases not matched to a gene: 5. CDR3 nucleotides: TGTGCCAGCACTAGGACTAGCGGGACTAGCACAGATACGCAGTATTTT. Translated, it gives CASTRTSGTSTDTQYF.

This clonotype was observed a handful of times. The chain carries TRBV5-1 and TRBJ2-1; 14 nucleotides agree with TRBD2. The germline V gene encodes CDR1 SGHRS and CDR2 YFSETQ. Trimming cost V 4 bases and J 7 bases; bases outside gene matches: 10. The CDR3 has 17 amino acids. The CDR3 sequence is CASSTGRLAGGVNEQFF. CDR3 bases: TGCGCCAGCAGCACCGGCAGACTAGCGGGGGGGGTAAATGAGCAGTTCTTC. Full variable domain (missing parts from reference TRBV5-1 and TRBJ2-1): KAGVTQTPRYLIKTRGQQVTLSCSPISGHRSVSWYQQTPGQGLQFLFEYFSETQRNKGNFPGRFSGRQFSNSRSEMNVSTLELGDSALYLCASSTGRLAGGVNEQFFGPGTRLTVL.

The V call is TRBV20-1, the J call TRBJ2-6; D is possibly TRBD1 (6 bases). This CDR3 comprises 17 residues. The germline gives CDR1 DFQATT, CDR2 SNEGSKA (reference sequence). V lost 4 bases and J 1 base, leaving 17 bases between the germline ends. In DNA form, the CDR3 reads TGCAGTGCTATCTCTCTTAGGGGGTTTTCTGGGGCCAACGTCCTGACTTTC. Translating gives CSAISLRGFSGANVLTF.

The chain employs TRBV4-3 and TRBJ2-4, with TRBD1 matching 10 bases. The CDR3 runs to 15 residues. The germline gives CDR1 LGHNA, CDR2 YSLEER. V gave up 4 bases and J gave up 8 bases; unmatched junction bases: 8. The CDR3 nucleotides are TGCGCCAGCAGCCCCGGATGGGGGACAGGGGACATTCAGTACTTC. Encoded protein: CASSPGWGTGDIQYF.

The rearrangement joins TRBV25-1 to TRBJ1-4; 12 bases are shared with TRBD1. CDR3 length: 16 residues. Trimming removed 6 bases from V and 8 bases from J; junction bases left unmatched: 10. Per germline, CDR1 MGHDK and CDR2 SYGVNS. CDR3: CASSRDRGRREEKLFF. The CDR3 coding sequence is TGTGCCAGCAGCCGGGACAGGGGGCGCCGGGAGGAAAAACTGTTTTTT.